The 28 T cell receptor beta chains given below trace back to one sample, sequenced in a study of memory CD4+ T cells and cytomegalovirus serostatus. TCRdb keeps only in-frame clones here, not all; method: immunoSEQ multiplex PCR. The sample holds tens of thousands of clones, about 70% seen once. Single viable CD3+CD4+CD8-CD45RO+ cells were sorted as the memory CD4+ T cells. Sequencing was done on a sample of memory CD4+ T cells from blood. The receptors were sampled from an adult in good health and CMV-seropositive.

This CDR3 reads CASIEGTGITGNSPLHF. The CDR3 DNA is TGTGCCAGCATTGAGGGGACAGGGATAACGGGTAATTCACCCCTCCACTTT. This sequence joins TRBV7-9 and TRBJ1-6; 9 bases are shared with TRBD1. This CDR3 has 17 amino acids. In germline, CDR1 is SEHNR, CDR2 FQNEAQ (reference sequence). V gave up 7 bases and J gave up 6 bases; unmatched junction bases: 13.

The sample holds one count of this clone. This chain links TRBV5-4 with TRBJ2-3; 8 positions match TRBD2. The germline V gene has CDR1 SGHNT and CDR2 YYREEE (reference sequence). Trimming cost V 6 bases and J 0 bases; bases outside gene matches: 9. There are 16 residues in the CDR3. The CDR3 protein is CASTQRESQSTDTQYF. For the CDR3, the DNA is TGTGCCAGCACCCAGCGGGAGTCCCAAAGCACAGATACGCAGTATTTT.

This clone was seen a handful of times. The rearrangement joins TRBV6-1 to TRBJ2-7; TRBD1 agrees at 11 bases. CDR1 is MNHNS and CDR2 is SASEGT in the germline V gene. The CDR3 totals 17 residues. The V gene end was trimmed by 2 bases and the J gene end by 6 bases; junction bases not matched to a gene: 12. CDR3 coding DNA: TGTGCCAGCAGTGAACAGGGACAGGGGGGGCTAGGGGCCGAGCAGTACTTC. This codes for CASSEQGQGGLGAEQYF.

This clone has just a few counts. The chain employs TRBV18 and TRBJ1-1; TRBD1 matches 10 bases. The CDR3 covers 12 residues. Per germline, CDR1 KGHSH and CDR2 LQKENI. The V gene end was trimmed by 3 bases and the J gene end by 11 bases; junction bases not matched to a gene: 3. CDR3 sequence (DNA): TGTGCCAGCTCACCTAGGGACAGGGGCGCTTTCTTT. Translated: CASSPRDRGAFF.

This CDR3 reads CASSYSMSPVDTEAFF. In DNA form, the CDR3 reads TGTGCCAGCAGTTACTCGATGTCTCCAGTGGACACTGAAGCTTTCTTT. The chain is built from TRBV6-6 and TRBJ1-1; the D is unclear. The length of the CDR3 is 16 residues. Trimming took off 0 bases at V and 3 bases at J, with 14 bases between the two ends. Germline V lookup: CDR1 MNHNY, CDR2 SVGAGI (reference sequence).

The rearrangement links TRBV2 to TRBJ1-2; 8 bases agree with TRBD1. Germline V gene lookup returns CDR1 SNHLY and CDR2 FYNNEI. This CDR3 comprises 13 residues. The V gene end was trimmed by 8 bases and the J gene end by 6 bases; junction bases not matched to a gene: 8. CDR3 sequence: CASRDRGEDGYTF. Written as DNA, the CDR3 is TGTGCCAGCCGCGACAGGGGAGAGGATGGCTACACCTTC. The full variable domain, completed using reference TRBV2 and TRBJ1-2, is EPEVTQTPSHQVTQMGQEVILRCVPISNHLYFYWYRQILGQKVEFLVSFYNNEISEKSEIFDDQFSVERPDGSNFTLKIRSTKLEDSAMYFCASRDRGEDGYTFGSGTRLTVV.

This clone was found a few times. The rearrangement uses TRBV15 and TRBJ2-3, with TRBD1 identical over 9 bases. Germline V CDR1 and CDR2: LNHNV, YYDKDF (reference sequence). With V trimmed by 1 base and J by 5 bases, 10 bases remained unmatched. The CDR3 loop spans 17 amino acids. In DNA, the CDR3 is TGTGCCACCAGCAGAGGCCCCTCCCAGGACAGGGGAGATACGCAGTATTTT. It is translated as CATSRGPSQDRGDTQYF.

The CDR3 bases are TGTGCCAGCTCACAAGGGACAGACCAGCCCCAGCATTTT. This gives the protein CASSQGTDQPQHF. The chain links TRBV18 to TRBJ1-5; 7 positions match TRBD1. This CDR3 comprises 13 residues. The trim removed 4 bases at V and 7 bases at J, leaving 4 bases unmatched. CDR1 is KGHSH and CDR2 is LQKENI in the germline V gene.

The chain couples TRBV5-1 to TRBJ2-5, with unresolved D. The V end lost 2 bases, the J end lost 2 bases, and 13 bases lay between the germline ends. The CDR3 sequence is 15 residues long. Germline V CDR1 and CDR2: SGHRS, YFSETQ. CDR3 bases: TGCGCCAGCAGCTTAGCTGCTATCACTCAAGAGACCCAGTACTTC. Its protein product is CASSLAAITQETQYF.

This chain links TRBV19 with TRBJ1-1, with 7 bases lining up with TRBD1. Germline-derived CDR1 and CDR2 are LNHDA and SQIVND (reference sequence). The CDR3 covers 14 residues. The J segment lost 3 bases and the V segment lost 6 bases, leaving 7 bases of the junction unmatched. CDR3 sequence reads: CASRETGRDTEAFF. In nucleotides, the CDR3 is TGTGCCAGTAGAGAGACAGGGCGGGACACTGAAGCTTTCTTT.

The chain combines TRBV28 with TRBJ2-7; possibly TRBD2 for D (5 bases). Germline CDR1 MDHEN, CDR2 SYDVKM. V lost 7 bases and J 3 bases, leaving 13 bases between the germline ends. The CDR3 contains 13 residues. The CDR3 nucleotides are TGTGCCAGCATGAGGGCCGGGCTCTACGAGCAGTACTTC. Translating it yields CASMRAGLYEQYF.

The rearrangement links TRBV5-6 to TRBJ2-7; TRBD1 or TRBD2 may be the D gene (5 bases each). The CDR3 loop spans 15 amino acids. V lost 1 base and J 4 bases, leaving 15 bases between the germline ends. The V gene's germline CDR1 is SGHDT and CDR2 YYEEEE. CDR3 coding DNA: TGTGCCAGCAGCTTGTTCCGGGACGGGAAGTACGAGCAGTACTTC. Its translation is CASSLFRDGKYEQYF.

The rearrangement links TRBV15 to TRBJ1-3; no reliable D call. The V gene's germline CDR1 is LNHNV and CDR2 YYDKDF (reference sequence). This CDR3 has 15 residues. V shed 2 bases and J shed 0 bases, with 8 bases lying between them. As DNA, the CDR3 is TGTGCCACCAGCAGAAACACCTACTCTGGAAACACCATATATTTT. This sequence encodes CATSRNTYSGNTIYF.

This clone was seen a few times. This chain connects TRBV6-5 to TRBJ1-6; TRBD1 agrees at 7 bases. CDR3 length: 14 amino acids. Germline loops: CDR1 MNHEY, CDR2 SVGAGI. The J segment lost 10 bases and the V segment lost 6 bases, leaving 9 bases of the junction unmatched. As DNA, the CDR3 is TGTGCCAGCAGCCGATGGACAGGCGGATCACCCCTCCACTTT. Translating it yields CASSRWTGGSPLHF.

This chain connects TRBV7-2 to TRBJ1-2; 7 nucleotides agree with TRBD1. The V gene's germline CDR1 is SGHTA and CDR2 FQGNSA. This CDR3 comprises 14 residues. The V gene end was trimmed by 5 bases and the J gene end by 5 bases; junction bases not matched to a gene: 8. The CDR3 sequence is CASSTRTGVYGYTF. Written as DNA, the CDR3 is TGTGCCAGCAGCACCCGGACAGGAGTTTATGGCTACACCTTC.

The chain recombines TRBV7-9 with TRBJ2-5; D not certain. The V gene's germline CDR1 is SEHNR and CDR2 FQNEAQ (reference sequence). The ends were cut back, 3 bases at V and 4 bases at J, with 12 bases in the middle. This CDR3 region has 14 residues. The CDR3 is CASSFFIAGETQYF. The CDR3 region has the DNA TGTGCCAGCAGCTTCTTTATCGCTGGAGAGACCCAGTACTTC.

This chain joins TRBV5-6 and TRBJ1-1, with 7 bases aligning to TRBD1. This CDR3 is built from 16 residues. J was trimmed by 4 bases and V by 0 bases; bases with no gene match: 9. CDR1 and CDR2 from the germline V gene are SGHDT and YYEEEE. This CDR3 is CASSLGVDRVGTEAFF. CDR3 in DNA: TGTGCCAGCAGCTTGGGGGTTGACAGGGTTGGCACTGAAGCTTTCTTT. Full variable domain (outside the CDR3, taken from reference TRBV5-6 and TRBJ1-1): DAGVTQSPTHLIKTRGQQVTLRCSPKSGHDTVSWYQQALGQGPQFIFQYYEEEERQRGNFPDRFSGHQFPNYSSELNVNALLLGDSALYLCASSLGVDRVGTEAFFGQGTRLTVV.

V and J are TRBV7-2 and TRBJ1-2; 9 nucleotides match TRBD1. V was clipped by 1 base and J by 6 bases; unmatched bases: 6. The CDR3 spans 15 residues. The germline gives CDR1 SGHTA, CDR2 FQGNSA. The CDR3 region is CASSLVSDRGNGYTF. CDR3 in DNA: TGTGCCAGCAGCTTAGTGTCGGACAGGGGAAATGGCTACACCTTC.

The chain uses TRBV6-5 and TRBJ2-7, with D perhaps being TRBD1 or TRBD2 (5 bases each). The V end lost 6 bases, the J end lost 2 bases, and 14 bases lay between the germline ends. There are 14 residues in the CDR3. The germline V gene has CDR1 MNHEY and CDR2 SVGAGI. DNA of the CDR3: TGTGCCAGCAGGGGACGGCTACCTACCTACGAGCAGTACTTC. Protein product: CASRGRLPTYEQYF.

This CDR3 is CASSGAGGSYGYTF. CDR3 nucleotides: TGTGCCAGCAGCGGCGCGGGGGGTAGTTATGGCTACACCTTC. The chain uses TRBV11-1 and TRBJ1-2, with D perhaps matching TRBD1 (5 bases). Germline V gives CDR1 SGHAT, CDR2 FQDESV (reference sequence). V was pared by 5 bases and J by 5 bases, with 15 bases between. CDR3 length equals 14 residues.

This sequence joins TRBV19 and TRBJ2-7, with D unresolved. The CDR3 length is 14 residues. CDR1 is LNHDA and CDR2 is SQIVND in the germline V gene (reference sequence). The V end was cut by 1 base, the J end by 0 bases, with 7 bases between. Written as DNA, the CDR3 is TGTGCCAGTAGTATAGGAGGCCTCTCCTACGAGCAGTACTTC. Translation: CASSIGGLSYEQYF.

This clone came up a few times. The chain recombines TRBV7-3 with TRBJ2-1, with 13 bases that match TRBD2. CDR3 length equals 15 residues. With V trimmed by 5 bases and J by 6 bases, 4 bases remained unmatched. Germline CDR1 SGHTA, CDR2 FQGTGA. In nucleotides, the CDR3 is TGTGCCAGCAGCCACGGACTAGCGGGGGTCAATGAGCAGTTCTTC. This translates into CASSHGLAGVNEQFF.

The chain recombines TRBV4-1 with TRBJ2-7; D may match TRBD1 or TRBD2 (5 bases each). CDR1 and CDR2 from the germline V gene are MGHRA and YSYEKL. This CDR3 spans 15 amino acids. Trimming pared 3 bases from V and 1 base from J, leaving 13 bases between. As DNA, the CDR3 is TGCGCCAGCAGCCACACCGGGGACGGTTCCTACGAGCAGTACTTC. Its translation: CASSHTGDGSYEQYF.

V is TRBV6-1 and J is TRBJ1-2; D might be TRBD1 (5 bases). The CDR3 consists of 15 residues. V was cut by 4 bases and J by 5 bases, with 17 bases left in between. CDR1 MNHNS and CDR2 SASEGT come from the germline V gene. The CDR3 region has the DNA TGTGCCAGCAGTGCAGGGTCTCGGGGATCTTATGGCTACACCTTC. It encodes CASSAGSRGSYGYTF.

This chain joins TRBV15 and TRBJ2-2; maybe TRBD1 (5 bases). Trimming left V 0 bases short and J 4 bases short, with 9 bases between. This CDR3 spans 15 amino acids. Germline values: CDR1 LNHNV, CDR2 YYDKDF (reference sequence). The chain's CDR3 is CATSRERTSTGELFF. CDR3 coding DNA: TGTGCCACCAGCAGAGAGCGGACAAGCACCGGGGAGCTGTTTTTT.

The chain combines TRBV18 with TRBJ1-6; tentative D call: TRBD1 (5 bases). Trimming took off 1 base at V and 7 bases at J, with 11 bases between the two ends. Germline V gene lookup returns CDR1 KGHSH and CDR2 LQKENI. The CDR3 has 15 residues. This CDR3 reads CASSPRRDPNSPLHF. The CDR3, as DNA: TGTGCCAGCTCACCACGCCGGGACCCAAATTCACCCCTCCACTTT.

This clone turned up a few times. CDR3 in amino acids: CASSVSEGTNTEAFF. The CDR3 nucleotides read TGTGCCAGCAGCGTTAGTGAGGGGACGAACACTGAAGCTTTCTTT. This chain links TRBV7-9 with TRBJ1-1; D may be TRBD1 (5 bases). Between the trimmed V and J ends, which lost 5 bases and 1 base, there was a span of 14 bases. CDR3 length: 15 amino acids. Germline V gene data show CDR1 as SEHNR and CDR2 as FQNEAQ (reference sequence).

The CDR3 spells CASSLNPSGNTIYF. Here the CDR3 DNA reads TGTGCCAGCAGCTTAAACCCCTCTGGAAACACCATATATTTT. This chain connects TRBV7-9 to TRBJ1-3; D remains ambiguous. V gave up 2 bases and J gave up 0 bases, with 5 bases separating them. Germline values: CDR1 SEHNR, CDR2 FQNEAQ (reference sequence). The CDR3 is 14 amino acids.